The source of this T cell receptor (beta chain) is a study of immune heterogeneity within non-small cell lung tumors. Overall study context: Histology included 4 squamous cell carcinomas, 10 non-squamous carcinomas and 1 unspecified tumor.

With 32 V and 13 J primers, multiplex PCR amplified the TCR beta CDR3. TCRdb reprocessed the multiplex PCR reads via MiXCR and lists one record per CDR3 protein. The profile shows about 16,000 distinct CDR3 sequences, roughly 30% of them singletons. Germline lookup yields CDR1 SGHDN and CDR2 FVKESK. With 2 bases removed from V and 4 bases from J, the gap between germline ends came to 12 bases. The CDR3 runs to 14 residues. Study-wide findings and caveats: Identical dominant CDR3 beta clonotypes were found recurring across a patient's tumor sites, along with site-unique high-frequency clones.

This clonotype was found many times. Its antigen is undetermined. Per sample, 600 ng of bulk tumor genomic DNA was the template used. Spaced far apart, several biopsies were taken from each primary tumor during surgery. Curative operations were performed on patients who had untreated, newly diagnosed non-small cell lung cancer. It was newly diagnosed non-small cell lung cancer patients having surgery with curative intent who served as donors. The TCR originated in a man aged 35-49 years with non-small cell lung cancer. The rearrangement links TRBV14 to TRBJ2-7; TRBD1 is a possible D gene (6 bases). Specimen: lung tumor tissue. Written as DNA, the CDR3 is TGTGCCAGCAGCCAACTACAGGGAGAGTACGAGCAGTACTTC. It codes for CASSQLQGEYEQYF. Using reference TRBV14 and TRBJ2-7 for the parts outside the CDR3, the full variable domain is EAGVTQFPSHSVIEKGQTVTLRCDPISGHDNLYWYRRVMGKEIKFLLHFVKESKQDESGMPNNRFLAERTGGTYSTLKVQPAELEDSGVYFCASSQLQGEYEQYFGPGTRLTVT.